These T cell receptor beta chains were read from a single sample in a study of blood T cells in healthy people across ages. TCRdb reprocessed the 5' RACE reads via MiXCR and lists one record per CDR3 protein. Of approximately 600,000 distinct CDR3 sequences in the sample, 58% were seen once. The sample comprised blood. Receptor source: a man aged 55 to 70 in good health. Both conserved end residues are part of each CDR3. D genes are given only for firm matches. Rows give clone size only sometimes, using once, few, many, or a class for an expanded clone.

TRBJ1-1	NA	TRBD1	TRBV9	CASSLGTGSTEAFF
TRBJ2-4	few	TRBD1	TRBV6-5	CASSYAGQGRNIQYF
TRBJ2-5	NA	NA	TRBV9	CASSVDLSDEQYF
TRBJ2-1	NA	TRBD2	TRBV4-2	CASSFQVDGGASLRGNEQFF
TRBJ2-6	NA	NA	TRBV7-2	CASSLGRLGSGANVLTF
TRBJ2-7	NA	TRBD1	TRBV5-1	CASSPLTGGSNEQYF
TRBJ2-7	NA	NA	TRBV18	CASSRSTDSYEQYF
TRBJ2-1	NA	NA	TRBV10-3	CAIKGGGSYNEQFF
TRBJ1-1	NA	NA	TRBV6-1	CASSEGTVFTEAFF
TRBJ2-5	NA	TRBD2	TRBV6-5	CASSYSGTSDETQYF
TRBJ2-7	few	TRBD1	TRBV6-6	CASRPPGTGFYEQYF
TRBJ2-3	NA	NA	TRBV21-1	CASNPSGGFSPTDTQYF